This T cell receptor beta chain was sequenced during a study of blood T cell repertoires in COVID-19. TCRdb's table, derived via immunoSEQ multiplex PCR, lists solely in-frame clones and lacks some. The sample carries more than 75,000 clones, around 89% recorded once. Sequences were obtained from peripheral blood. This sequence was found in a man aged 45-60 years with COVID-19, enrolled during active disease.

For the CDR3, the DNA is TGTGCCATCAGTGACTCACCCACGGACAGCTACAATGAGCAGTTCTTC. The encoded protein is CAISDSPTDSYNEQFF. The V call is TRBV10-3, the J call TRBJ2-1; tentative D call: TRBD1 (6 bases). Germline lookup yields CDR1 ENHRY and CDR2 SYGVKD. This CDR3 is 16 amino acids long. V gave up 3 bases and J gave up 3 bases, with 15 bases separating them.